The 14 T cell receptor beta chains in this list originate from one sample, sequenced in a study of blood T cell repertoires in COVID-19. TCRdb's copy holds only in-frame clones and misses some; the assay was immunoSEQ multiplex PCR. The sample carries about 210,000 clones, about 85% recorded once. The sequencing input was PBMCs or T cells enriched from blood (not recorded which). The receptors derive from a man in his forties who had recovered from COVID-19.

This rearrangement joins TRBV11-3 to TRBJ2-5, with D perhaps matching TRBD1 (5 bases). Germline-derived CDR1 and CDR2 are SGHNT and YENEEA. V gave up 1 base and J gave up 2 bases, with 8 bases separating them. This CDR3 comprises 14 residues. The CDR3 protein is CASSLGAGQETQYF. The CDR3 DNA follows: TGTGCCAGCAGCTTAGGCGCAGGGCAAGAGACCCAGTACTTC.

V usage is TRBV30 and J usage is TRBJ2-7, with a possible D match to TRBD2 (5 bases). The CDR3 is made up of 13 amino acids. Germline V gene data show CDR1 as GTSNPN and CDR2 as SVGIG (reference sequence). V lost 0 bases, J lost 6 bases, and 12 bases lay in between. CDR3 amino acids: CAWSVYGVGEQYF. In DNA form, the CDR3 reads TGTGCCTGGAGTGTGTACGGGGTTGGCGAGCAGTACTTC.

The chain links TRBV10-3 to TRBJ2-3, with TRBD2 matching 11 bases. This CDR3 has 16 amino acids. CDR1 ENHRY and CDR2 SYGVKD come from the germline V gene. With 10 bases clipped from V and 2 bases from J, the junction kept 11 bases outside the gene matches. The chain's CDR3 is CATQPGTSGSTDTQYF. The CDR3 DNA reads TGTGCCACCCAACCCGGGACTAGCGGTTCCACAGATACGCAGTATTTT.

The chain carries TRBV4-2 and TRBJ1-1; TRBD1 matches 9 bases. The CDR3 covers 11 residues. With 4 bases clipped from V and 12 bases from J, the junction kept 3 bases outside the gene matches. From germline, CDR1 is LGHNA and CDR2 YNFKEQ. This chain's CDR3 is CASSLGQGTFF. Here the CDR3 DNA reads TGTGCCAGCAGCCTAGGACAGGGGACTTTCTTT.

This clone was observed a single time. V gene TRBV7-9 combines with J gene TRBJ1-2; D is unresolved. CDR3 length: 14 residues. The germline V gene has CDR1 SEHNR and CDR2 FQNEAQ (reference sequence). V was clipped by 1 base and J by 8 bases, with 14 bases between them. CDR3 sequence: CASSLVEGLGGYTF. The CDR3 coding sequence is TGTGCCAGCAGCTTAGTAGAGGGCTTGGGGGGCTACACCTTC.

The chain has TRBV14 and TRBJ2-1; TRBD1 agrees at 11 bases. Germline loops: CDR1 SGHDN, CDR2 FVKESK. The V gene end was trimmed by 1 base and the J gene end by 9 bases; junction bases not matched to a gene: 5. The CDR3 totals 15 residues. CDR3 in DNA: TGTGCCAGCAGCCAAGTCCGGACAGGGGGCGGTGAGCAGTTCTTC. Amino acids: CASSQVRTGGGEQFF. Looking up the rest from reference TRBV14 and TRBJ2-1 gives the full variable domain: EAGVTQFPSHSVIEKGQTVTLRCDPISGHDNLYWYRRVMGKEIKFLLHFVKESKQDESGMPNNRFLAERTGGTYSTLKVQPAELEDSGVYFCASSQVRTGGGEQFFGPGTRLTVL.

The V gene is TRBV27, the J gene TRBJ2-7; D ambiguous. CDR1 and CDR2 from the germline V gene are MNHEY and SMNVEV (reference sequence). The V and J ends lost 4 bases and 4 bases respectively, with 11 bases between them. The CDR3 runs to 13 residues. The CDR3 here is CASSSQELYEQYF. Here the CDR3 DNA reads TGTGCCAGCAGTTCCCAAGAGCTATACGAGCAGTACTTC.

The chain is built from TRBV19 and TRBJ1-5; TRBD1 matches at 9 bases. V gave up 5 bases and J gave up 6 bases; unmatched junction bases: 5. The CDR3 loop spans 14 amino acids. CDR1 and CDR2 (germline): LNHDA, SQIVND (reference sequence). CDR3 bases: TGTGCCAGTAGTCTGACAGGGGGAGGTCAGCCCCAGCATTTT. This translates into CASSLTGGGQPQHF. Looking up the rest from reference TRBV19 and TRBJ1-5 gives the full variable domain: DGGITQSPKYLFRKEGQNVTLSCEQNLNHDAMYWYRQDPGQGLRLIYYSQIVNDFQKGDIAEGYSVSREKKESFPLTVTSAQKNPTAFYLCASSLTGGGQPQHFGDGTRLSIL.

The gene calls are TRBV30 and TRBJ2-1, with 11 positions matching TRBD2. Germline values: CDR1 GTSNPN, CDR2 SVGIG (reference sequence). This CDR3 is 15 amino acids long. The junction had 4 bases not matched to a gene; V was cut back by 3 bases and J by 3 bases. The CDR3 here is CAWSFTSGSYNEQFF. The CDR3 DNA follows: TGTGCCTGGAGCTTTACTAGCGGGAGCTACAATGAGCAGTTCTTC. The whole variable domain, filled in from reference TRBV30 and TRBJ2-1, reads SQTIHQWPATLVQPVGSPLSLECTVEGTSNPNLYWYRQAAGRGLQLLFYSVGIGQISSEVPQNLSASRPQDRQFILSSKKLLLSDSGFYLCAWSFTSGSYNEQFFGPGTRLTVL.

The chain recombines TRBV11-3 with TRBJ2-7; 8 positions agree with TRBD2. V shed 0 bases, J shed 4 bases, and the junction held 8 bases outside the gene matches. The CDR3 sequence is 16 residues long. The germline V gene has CDR1 SGHNT and CDR2 YENEEA. The CDR3 reads CASSLDSTSGSYEQYF. CDR3 in DNA: TGTGCCAGCAGCTTAGATTCAACTAGCGGCTCGTACGAGCAGTACTTC.

The CDR3 DNA sequence: TGTGCCATCAGTGAGTCCCCGGGGTCACCTCAGCCCCAGCATTTT. Protein: CAISESPGSPQPQHF. The chain combines TRBV10-3 with TRBJ1-5; D remains ambiguous. The CDR3 runs 15 residues. Trimming shortened V by 0 bases and J by 6 bases, and 12 bases separated the two germline ends. The germline V gene has CDR1 ENHRY and CDR2 SYGVKD.

V is TRBV3-1 (or the pseudogene TRBV3-2) and J is TRBJ2-3; 12 bases map to TRBD2. V was pared by 4 bases and J by 2 bases, with 4 bases of the junction left unmatched. The CDR3 runs 16 residues. Per the germline V gene, CDR1 is LGHDT and CDR2 is YNNKEL (reference sequence). The DNA of the CDR3 is TGTGCCAGCAGCCCTCTAGCGGGAGGGCCCACAGATACGCAGTATTTT. Translated: CASSPLAGGPTDTQYF.

As concerns this clone: Compared with germline, one end of the junction differs, possibly owing to a read error. The chain links TRBV24-1 to TRBJ2-1; D possibly corresponds to TRBD2 (6 bases). Per the germline V gene, CDR1 is KGHDR and CDR2 is SFDVKD. This CDR3 has 16 amino acids. CDR3 residues: CATSDSGTSSFNEQFF. The CDR3 region has the DNA TGTGCCACCAGTGATTCCGGGACTTCATCCTTCAATGAGCAGTTCTTC.

This clone was observed a single time. The J gene is TRBJ1-1, the V gene TRBV6-2 or TRBV6-3; D might be TRBD1 (6 bases). From germline, CDR1 is MNHEY and CDR2 SVGEGT. This CDR3 is built from 19 residues. The V end was cut by 2 bases, the J end by 1 base, with 23 bases between. CDR3 nucleotide sequence: TGTGCCAGCAGTTACAAAAAAGAGCAAGACAGGCTACCGAACACTGAAGCTTTCTTT. The encoded protein is CASSYKKEQDRLPNTEAFF.